This T cell receptor (beta chain) was recovered during a study of naive and memory T cell subsets. This clonotype was picked up a small number of times. No antigen is known for it. The CDR3 loop spans 15 amino acids. Germline V gene lookup returns CDR1 KGHSY and CDR2 FQNENV. Trimming shortened V by 6 bases and J by 3 bases, and 18 bases separated the two germline ends. Two oligonucleotides, mixed equimolar, formed the beta constant-region primer covering TRBC1 and TRBC2. Nested alpha and beta constant-region primers with the SP2 primer drove four PCR rounds on ligated cDNA. TCRdb called the UMI-ligation and nested PCR reads again in MiXCR, with one record for every CDR3 protein. The sample records roughly 140,000 distinct CDR3 sequences, approximately 21% being singletons. Alpha and beta libraries were amplified separately from the second PCR onward. Study conclusions and caveats: A few larger clonotypes appeared in naive repertoires, especially CD8, possibly memory cells re-expressing CD45RA. Over 95% of naive TCR sequences appeared only once after error correction, unlike memory subsets. There was no ground truth to check naive and memory subset results.

This sequence was found in a human donor in good health. The chain employs TRBV16 and TRBJ2-7, with D maybe TRBD1 (6 bases). Sample: naive CD8+ T cells from blood. CDR3 residues: CASSLEQGLDYEQYF. The CDR3 region has the DNA TGTGCCAGCAGTCTCGAACAGGGCCTGGACTACGAGCAGTACTTC.